This TCR beta chain is drawn from a study of blood T cells in healthy people across ages. The CDR3 totals 16 residues. The V end was cut by 0 bases, the J end by 0 bases, with 12 bases between. Germline V gene sequence: CDR1 MNHEY, CDR2 SMNVEV (reference sequence). For this clonotype: The antigen is unknown.

Study-wide results and limits: When set beside aged donors, long-lived donors presented more naive CD4+ cells and higher diversity.

PCR was performed a second time for about 6 to 11 cycles using a sample-barcoded 5' primer and a J-beta primer mix. Each CDR3 protein gets one entry after TCRdb re-called the 5' RACE reads with MiXCR. The table has 900,000 to 950,000 distinct CDR3 sequences, under 35% seen once; the top ten hold approximately 10%. These data are also associated with another study on T cells of mothers and their children.

This TCR came from a woman aged 40 to 50 in good health. The chain combines TRBV27 with TRBJ2-7, with a possible D match to TRBD1 (5 bases). The sample was blood. The CDR3 DNA is TGTGCCAGCAGTTTATCTACAGGAATCCCCTCCTACGAGCAGTACTTC. It encodes CASSLSTGIPSYEQYF.